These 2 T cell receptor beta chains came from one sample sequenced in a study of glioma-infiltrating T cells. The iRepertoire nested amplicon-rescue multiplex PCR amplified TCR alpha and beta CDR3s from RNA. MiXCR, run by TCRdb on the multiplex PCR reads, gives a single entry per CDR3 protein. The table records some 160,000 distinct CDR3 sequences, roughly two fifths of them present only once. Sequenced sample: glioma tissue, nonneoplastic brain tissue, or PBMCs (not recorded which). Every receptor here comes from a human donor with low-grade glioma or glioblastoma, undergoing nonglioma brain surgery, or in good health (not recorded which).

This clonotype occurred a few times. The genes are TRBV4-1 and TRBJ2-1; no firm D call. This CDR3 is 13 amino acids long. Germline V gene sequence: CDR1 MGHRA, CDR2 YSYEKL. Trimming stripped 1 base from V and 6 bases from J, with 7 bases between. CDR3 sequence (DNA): TGCGCCAGCAGCCAAGTTTCCGGCAATGAGCAGTTCTTC. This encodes CASSQVSGNEQFF.

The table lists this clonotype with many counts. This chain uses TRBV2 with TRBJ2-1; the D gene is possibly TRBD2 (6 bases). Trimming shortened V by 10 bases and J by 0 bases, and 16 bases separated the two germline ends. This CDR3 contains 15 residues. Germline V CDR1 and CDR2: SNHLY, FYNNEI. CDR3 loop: CATSVDGSSYNEQFF. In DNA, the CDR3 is TGTGCCACCTCGGTAGACGGGAGCTCCTACAATGAGCAGTTCTTC.